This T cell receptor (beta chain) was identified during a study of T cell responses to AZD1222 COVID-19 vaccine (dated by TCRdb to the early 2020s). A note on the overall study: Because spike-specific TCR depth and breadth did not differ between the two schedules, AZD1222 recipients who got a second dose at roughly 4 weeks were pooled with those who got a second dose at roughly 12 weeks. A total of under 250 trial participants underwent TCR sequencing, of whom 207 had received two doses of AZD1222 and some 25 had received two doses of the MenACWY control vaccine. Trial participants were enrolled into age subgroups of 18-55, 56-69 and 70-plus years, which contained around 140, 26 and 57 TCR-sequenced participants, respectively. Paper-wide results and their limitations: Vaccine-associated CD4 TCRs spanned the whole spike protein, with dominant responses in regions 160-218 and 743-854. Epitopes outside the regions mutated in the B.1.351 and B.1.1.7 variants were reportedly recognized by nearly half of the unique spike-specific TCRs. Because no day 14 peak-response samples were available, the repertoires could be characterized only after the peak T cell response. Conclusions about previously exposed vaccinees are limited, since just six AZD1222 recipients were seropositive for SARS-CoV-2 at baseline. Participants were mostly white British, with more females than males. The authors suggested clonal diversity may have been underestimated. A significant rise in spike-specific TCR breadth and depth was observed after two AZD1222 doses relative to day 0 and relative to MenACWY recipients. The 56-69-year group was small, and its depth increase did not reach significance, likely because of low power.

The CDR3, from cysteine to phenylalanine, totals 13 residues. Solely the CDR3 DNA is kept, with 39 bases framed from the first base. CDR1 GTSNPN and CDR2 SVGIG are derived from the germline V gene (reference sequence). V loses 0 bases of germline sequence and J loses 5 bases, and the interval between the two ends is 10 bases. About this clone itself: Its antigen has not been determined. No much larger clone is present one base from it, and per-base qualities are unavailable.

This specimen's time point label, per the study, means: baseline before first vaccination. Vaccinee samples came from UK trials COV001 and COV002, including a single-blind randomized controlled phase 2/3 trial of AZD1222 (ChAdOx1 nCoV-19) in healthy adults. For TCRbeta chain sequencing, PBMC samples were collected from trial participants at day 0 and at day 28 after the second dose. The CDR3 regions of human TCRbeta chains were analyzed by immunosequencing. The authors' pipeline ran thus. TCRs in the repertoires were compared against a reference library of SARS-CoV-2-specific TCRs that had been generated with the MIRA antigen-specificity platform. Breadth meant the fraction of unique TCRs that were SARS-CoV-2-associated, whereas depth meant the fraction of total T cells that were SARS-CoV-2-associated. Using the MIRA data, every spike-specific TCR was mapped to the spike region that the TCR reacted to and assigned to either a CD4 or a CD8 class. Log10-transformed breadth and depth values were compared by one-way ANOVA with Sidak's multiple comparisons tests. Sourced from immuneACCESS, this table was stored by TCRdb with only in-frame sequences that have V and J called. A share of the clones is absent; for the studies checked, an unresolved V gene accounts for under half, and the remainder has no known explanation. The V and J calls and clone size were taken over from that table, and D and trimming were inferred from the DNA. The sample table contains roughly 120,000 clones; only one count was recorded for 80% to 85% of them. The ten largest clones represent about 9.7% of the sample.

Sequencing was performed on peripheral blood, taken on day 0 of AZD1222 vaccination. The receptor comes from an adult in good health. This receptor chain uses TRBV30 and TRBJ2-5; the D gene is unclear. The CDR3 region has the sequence CAWSVTRSETQYF. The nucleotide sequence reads TGTGCCTGGAGTGTTACCCGCTCGGAGACCCAGTACTTC.